The next 19 T cell receptor beta chains were all read from a single sample in a study of graft-versus-host responses after intestinal transplantation. These receptors have no known antigen. Repertoires were generated with immunoSEQ multiplex PCR, while TCRdb's copy carries only in-frame clones and drops some. The table includes roughly 90,000 clones, about 87% detected once. Specimen: unstimulated CD4+ T cells sorted from spleen or lymph node cells, collected before transplant. The source of these receptors is a human donor who was the organ donor for an intestinal transplant.

This chain joins TRBV4-2 and TRBJ1-2; D is unresolved. Between the trimmed V and J ends, which lost 1 base and 8 bases, there was a span of 20 bases. The CDR3 has 16 amino acids. CDR1 and CDR2 from the germline V gene are LGHNA and YNFKEQ. The CDR3: CASSQVGTLGDPGYTF. CDR3 nucleotides: TGTGCCAGCAGCCAAGTGGGTACCCTGGGAGACCCCGGCTACACCTTC.

This sequence joins TRBV7-2 and TRBJ1-2, with D unclear. Germline CDR1 SGHTA, CDR2 FQGNSA. Trimming took 1 base from V and 2 from J, leaving 8 bases between them. The CDR3 is 14 amino acids. CDR3 in amino acids: CASSLGPGNYGYTF. The CDR3 nucleotides read TGTGCCAGCAGCTTAGGACCCGGGAACTATGGCTACACCTTC.

The chain carries TRBV30 and TRBJ1-1, with a tentative D call TRBD1 (5 bases). CDR1 GTSNPN and CDR2 SVGIG come from the germline V gene (reference sequence). This CDR3 region has 12 residues. V was cut by 6 bases and J by 1 base, with 9 bases left in between. CDR3 sequence (DNA): TGTGCCTGCCCCCAGGGGAACACTGAAGCTTTCTTT. Protein: CACPQGNTEAFF. The variable domain in full, completed from reference TRBV30 and TRBJ1-1, reads SQTIHQWPATLVQPVGSPLSLECTVEGTSNPNLYWYRQAAGRGLQLLFYSVGIGQISSEVPQNLSASRPQDRQFILSSKKLLLSDSGFYLCACPQGNTEAFFGQGTRLTVV.

This clone was seen once. This chain uses TRBV2 with TRBJ2-3, with D tentatively TRBD2 (5 bases). This CDR3 has 14 residues. V lost 5 bases to trimming and J lost 6 bases, with 15 bases between them. Germline assignment: CDR1 SNHLY and CDR2 FYNNEI. The DNA for the CDR3 is TGTGCCAGCAGTACGGACGCGGGTGCGGATACGCAGTATTTT. It yields the protein CASSTDAGADTQYF.

This clone was observed a handful of times. The V call is TRBV19, the J call TRBJ2-2; tentative D call: TRBD1 (6 bases). The V gene's germline CDR1 is LNHDA and CDR2 SQIVND (reference sequence). The CDR3 loop spans 14 amino acids. Between the trimmed V and J ends, which lost 6 bases and 5 bases, there was a span of 13 bases. In DNA form, the CDR3 reads TGTGCCAGTAGAGGGGGTCCAGCAACCGGGGAGCTGTTTTTT. Protein sequence: CASRGGPATGELFF.

The chain carries TRBV9 and TRBJ2-3; 11 nucleotides match TRBD2. CDR1 is SGDLS, CDR2 YYNGEE, per germline. The CDR3 extends over 17 amino acids. V was clipped by 3 bases and J by 2 bases; unmatched bases: 8. The CDR3 DNA is TGTGCCAGCAGCGCCCGAGTGACTAGCGGGGTCACAGATACGCAGTATTTT. This codes for CASSARVTSGVTDTQYF.

This clone has just one count. The J gene is TRBJ1-6, the V gene TRBV2; no definite D call. Germline-derived CDR1 and CDR2 are SNHLY and FYNNEI. The V gene lost 3 bases and the J gene lost 9 bases, with 15 bases spanning the gap. This CDR3 contains 15 residues. CDR3 coding DNA: TGTGCCAGCAGTGAGCCGCACCTTATCAGTTCACCCCTCCACTTT. It encodes CASSEPHLISSPLHF.

This chain joins TRBV20-1 and TRBJ2-4; no clear D gene. CDR3 length: 10 residues. V lost 3 bases and J lost 13, with 10 bases in between. Germline CDR1 is DFQATT and CDR2 is SNEGSKA (reference sequence). CDR3 in DNA: TGCAGTGCTAGGGTTCTGGGCCAGTACTTC. Translated: CSARVLGQYF.

The chain uses TRBV6-1 and TRBJ2-1, with 8 bases identical to TRBD1. The CDR3 spans 13 residues. J gave up 9 bases and V 7 bases, and 8 bases lay outside the gene matches. Germline V gene data show CDR1 as MNHNS and CDR2 as SASEGT. The CDR3 here is CASKRTGLGEQFF. Here the CDR3 DNA reads TGTGCCAGCAAGAGGACAGGGCTGGGTGAGCAGTTCTTC.

Concerning this clone: One end of the junction does not line up with germline, which may come from a read error. The V gene is TRBV7-7, the J gene TRBJ2-5, with TRBD2 matching 7 bases. The CDR3 has 14 residues. Germline V lookup: CDR1 SSHAT, CDR2 FNYEAQ (reference sequence). The CDR3 here is CASSLGTTPGPQYF. In DNA, the CDR3 is TGTGCTAGCAGCTTGGGGACTACGCCCGGGCCCCAGTACTTC.

The chain recombines TRBV2 with TRBJ1-2, with D hard to call. The V end lost 10 bases, the J end lost 4 bases, and 16 bases lay between the germline ends. The CDR3 is 13 residues long. Looked up from germline, CDR1 is SNHLY and CDR2 is FYNNEI. CDR3 in DNA: TGTGCCACTAGGACTGTACCGTTCTATGGCTACACCTTC. This codes for CATRTVPFYGYTF.

The rearrangement links TRBV6-1 to TRBJ1-2; 7 bases are shared with TRBD1. The V segment lost 0 bases and the J segment 5 bases; nucleotides outside the gene matches: 12. This CDR3 is 17 amino acids long. Germline V lookup: CDR1 MNHNS, CDR2 SASEGT. CDR3 bases: TGTGCCAGCAGTGAAGCAGGGGGCTTCGGACAGGTGTATGGCTACACCTTC. Translated, it gives CASSEAGGFGQVYGYTF.

The chain joins TRBV2 to TRBJ1-4; D not certain. The CDR3 is 13 residues long. Trimming took 7 bases from V and 7 from J, leaving 13 bases between them. Germline values: CDR1 SNHLY, CDR2 FYNNEI. The CDR3 DNA is TGTGCCAGCAACCCCAACCGGGGTGAAAAACTGTTTTTT. Translating it yields CASNPNRGEKLFF.

The chain links TRBV5-1 to TRBJ1-2, with D perhaps matching TRBD1 (5 bases). Trimming pared 5 bases from V and 4 bases from J, leaving 9 bases between. The germline CDR1 and CDR2 sequences are SGHRS and YFSETQ. There are 12 residues in the CDR3. The CDR3 coding sequence is TGCGCCAGCAGTAAAGACAGCTATGGCTACACCTTC. Translated, it gives CASSKDSYGYTF.

The CDR3 nucleotides read TGTGCCAGCAGTCTCGACAGGGGCGATCAGCCCCAGCATTTT. It codes for CASSLDRGDQPQHF. The rearrangement uses TRBV2 and TRBJ1-5; 8 nucleotides align to TRBD1. The trim removed 5 bases at V and 5 bases at J, leaving 5 bases unmatched. Germline V gene sequence: CDR1 SNHLY, CDR2 FYNNEI. The length of the CDR3 is 14 residues.

The genes are TRBV4-1 and TRBJ2-1, with 9 positions matching TRBD2. CDR3 length: 17 residues. Germline V gives CDR1 MGHRA, CDR2 YSYEKL. V gave up 3 bases and J gave up 2 bases; unmatched junction bases: 8. The CDR3 nucleotides read TGCGCCAGCAGCCAGGGGCTAGCGGGGCCCCCCTACAATGAGCAGTTCTTC. Protein: CASSQGLAGPPYNEQFF.

The chain employs TRBV27 and TRBJ1-2; 8 bases map to TRBD1. V lost 6 bases to trimming and J lost 3 bases; unmatched junction nucleotides: 6. The CDR3 has 14 residues. Germline values: CDR1 MNHEY, CDR2 SMNVEV (reference sequence). The CDR3 protein is CASRRRDRYYGYTF. CDR3 sequence (DNA): TGTGCCAGCAGGCGCCGGGACAGGTACTATGGCTACACCTTC.

This clone was seen once. This chain uses TRBV7-6 with TRBJ2-1; 7 bases line up with TRBD2. The CDR3 spans 15 residues. CDR1 and CDR2 from the germline V gene are SGHVS and FNYEAQ. The V gene end was trimmed by 1 base and the J gene end by 9 bases; junction bases not matched to a gene: 9. Here the CDR3 DNA reads TGTGCCAGCAGCTTAGGTCCCGCGGGAGCGGGTGAGCAGTTCTTC. It is translated as CASSLGPAGAGEQFF.

The CDR3 nucleotides are TGTGCCAGCAACGACAGCGAGGACATTCAGTACTTC. Translated: CASNDSEDIQYF. V is TRBV28 and J is TRBJ2-4; TRBD1 might be the D (5 bases). CDR1 is MDHEN, CDR2 SYDVKM, per germline. CDR3 length: 12 residues. The V end was cut by 7 bases, the J end by 8 bases, with 12 bases between. Looking up the rest from reference TRBV28 and TRBJ2-4 gives the full variable domain: DVKVTQSSRYLVKRTGEKVFLECVQDMDHENMFWYRQDPGLGLRLIYFSYDVKMKEKGDIPEGYSVSREKKERFSLILESASTNQTSMYLCASNDSEDIQYFGAGTRLSVL.